This is a list of T cell receptor beta chains from one sample in a study of T cells and Merkel cell carcinoma outcomes. The data were produced by immunoSEQ multiplex PCR, yet TCRdb's version contains in-frame clones alone and is incomplete. The data hold fewer than 20,000 clones, with about 90% observed a single time. Specimen: tumor tissue from Merkel cell carcinoma. The receptors were sampled from a human donor with Merkel cell carcinoma. The CDR3 runs from the conserved cysteine through the conserved F or W. A D gene is named only where the DNA matches it firmly. Only some rows state a clone size, as once, few, many or a class for expanded clones.

TRBJ2-1	NA	NA	TRBV5-1	TGCGCCAGCAGCGGAATCCAGGGATCCTTTCGGTACAATGAGCAGTTCTTC	CASSGIQGSFRYNEQFF
TRBJ1-5	NA	TRBD1	TRBV27	TGTGCCAGCAGCGGACAGGGGAATCAGCCCCAGCATTTT	CASSGQGNQPQHF
TRBJ1-2	NA	TRBD1	TRBV6-1	TGTGCCAGCAGTGAAGTTGGGCAGGGGGCTTTTGGCTACACCTTC	CASSEVGQGAFGYTF
TRBJ2-2	NA	TRBD2	TRBV7-8	TGTGCCAGCAGCGCTGGCGGGGGGGCAGGGACCGGGGAGCTGTTTTTT	CASSAGGGAGTGELFF
TRBJ1-2	NA	NA	TRBV28	TGTGCCAGCAGACGACAGTATGGCTACACCTTC	CASRRQYGYTF
TRBJ1-5	NA	NA	TRBV28	TGTGCCAGCAGTTCTTTACCCCGGGTCCAGCCCCAGCATTTT	CASSSLPRVQPQHF
TRBJ2-5	NA	TRBD2	TRBV27	TGTGCCAGCAGTCCCGGGACTAGCGGAGAGACCCAGTACTTC	CASSPGTSGETQYF
TRBJ2-7	NA	NA	TRBV7-6	TGTGCCAGCAGCCCGGCGGAGACAGTCTCCTACGAGCAGTACTTC	CASSPAETVSYEQYF
TRBJ1-2	NA	TRBD1	TRBV5-1	TGCGCCAGCAGCTCCCGACAGGGAACCAACTATGGCTACACCTTC	CASSSRQGTNYGYTF
TRBJ2-5	NA	NA	TRBV5-5	TGTGCCAGCAGCTTGAACGAGAGGGTAGAGACCCAGTACTTC	CASSLNERVETQYF
TRBJ1-1	NA	NA	TRBV6-1	TGTGCCATCAAACGGGGGCACACTGAAGCTTTCTTT	CAIKRGHTEAFF
TRBJ1-2	NA	NA	TRBV19	TGTGCCAGTAGAATCCTCGAGGGCACAGGGCTTGGCTACACCTTC	CASRILEGTGLGYTF
TRBJ1-1	NA	NA	TRBV19	TGTGCCAGTAGTTTCTACAGAAACACTGAAGCTTTCTTT	CASSFYRNTEAFF
TRBJ1-5	NA	NA	TRBV9	TGTGCCAGCAGCGTATCTCCTGACAATCAGCCCCAGCATTTT	CASSVSPDNQPQHF
TRBJ2-7	once	TRBD1	TRBV19	TGTGCCAGTAGCCGAAGAAGGGACAGCTCCTACGAGCAGTACTTC	CASSRRRDSSYEQYF
TRBJ2-3	once	NA	TRBV30	TGTGCCTGGAGTGTAAGGGCAGATACGCAGTATTTT	CAWSVRADTQYF
TRBJ2-6	NA	NA	TRBV7-3	TGTGCCAGCAGCAGAGACGGCTACTCTGGGGCCAACGTCCTGACTTTC	CASSRDGYSGANVLTF
TRBJ1-5	NA	TRBD1	TRBV7-8	TGTGCCAGCAGCCAGGACAGGGGACTCAATCAGCCCCAGCATTTT	CASSQDRGLNQPQHF
TRBJ2-2	NA	TRBD2	TRBV27	TGTGCCAGCAGTATGGGACTAGCGGGGGCCTTCGGGGAGCTGTTTTTT	CASSMGLAGAFGELFF
TRBJ2-3	NA	TRBD2	TRBV11-1	TGTGCCAGCACCCTGGGGCTAGCGGGCCTAGATACGCAGTATTTT	CASTLGLAGLDTQYF
TRBJ2-3	medium-sized	TRBD2	TRBV19	TGTGCCAGTAGTATTCGGAGCGGGGCGGAATACACAGATACGCAGTATTTT	CASSIRSGAEYTDTQYF
TRBJ2-1	NA	TRBD2	TRBV5-6	TGTGCCAGCAGCAAATCCGGGACTAGCGGGGGGCTCCCGACCCAAGAGCAGTTCTTC	CASSKSGTSGGLPTQEQFF
TRBJ2-7	NA	NA	TRBV19	TGTGCCAGTAGTATCGGGGGTCGGTCCTACGAGCAGTACTTC	CASSIGGRSYEQYF
TRBJ1-5	NA	TRBD1	TRBV30	TGTGCCTGGGCCCACCAGGGGGCGCGAAATCAGCCCCAGCATTTT	CAWAHQGARNQPQHF
TRBJ1-1	once	NA	TRBV7-8	TGTGCCAGCAGCCGCGGTCTGACGAACACTGAAGCTTTCTTT	CASSRGLTNTEAFF
TRBJ1-1	once	NA	TRBV18	TGTGCCAGCTCACCTTTGGGGGGTTGGGCTTACACTGAAGCTTTCTTT	CASSPLGGWAYTEAFF
TRBJ1-5	NA	NA	TRBV18	TGTGCCAGCTCACCACCGCAGGGGCAGCCCCAGCATTTT	CASSPPQGQPQHF
TRBJ1-1	NA	TRBD1	TRBV6-1	TGTGCCATAACTATGGGACAGACGAACACTGAAGCTTTCTTT	CAITMGQTNTEAFF
TRBJ1-5	NA	TRBD1	TRBV10-3	TGTGCGGTTACGGACAGGGCGGATCAGCCCCAGCATTTT	CAVTDRADQPQHF
TRBJ1-2	NA	TRBD1	TRBV7-8	TGTGCCAGCAGCCCCCGGGACAGGGGCATCGGCTATGGCTACACCTTC	CASSPRDRGIGYGYTF
TRBJ1-1	few	NA	TRBV29-1	TGCAGCGTTGATTTAACAGGGAACACTGAAGCTTTCTTT	CSVDLTGNTEAFF